Each of the 6 T cell receptor beta chains below was sequenced from the same sample in a study of human T cells and chemical hapten exposure. TCRdb called the RACE reads again in MiXCR, with one record for every CDR3 protein. The sample lists about 300,000 distinct CDR3 sequences; 4.5% to 7% were seen once. Time point specified: pre-sensitization, week 0. The treatment: therapeutic diphenylcyclopropenone sensitization with weekly scalp DPC. The input for sequencing was whole blood, taken in connection with sensitization to the hapten diphenylcyclopropenone (DPC). The receptors here all came from a woman aged 18-30 years with alopecia areata. Some clones in this sample may be carry-over from other donors' samples.

Notes on this clonotype: Just one base apart from a much larger clone, this may be a read error. Because it lacks the conserved phenylalanine or tryptophan at the end, this CDR3 is likely a read error. V and J are TRBV3-1 and TRBJ2-7; 14 positions match TRBD2. The V segment lost 2 bases and the J segment 5 bases; nucleotides outside the gene matches: 5. From germline, CDR1 is LGHDT and CDR2 YNNKEL (reference sequence). The CDR3 loop spans 16 amino acids. CDR3 DNA: TGTGCCAGCAGCCAACCGGGACTAGCGGGGGACCACGAGCAGTACCTC. Protein: CASSQPGLAGDHEQYL.

This clonotype occurred a few times. V usage is TRBV11-2 and J usage is TRBJ2-1; no clear D. Trimming removed 2 bases from V and 8 bases from J, with 10 bases in between. Germline values: CDR1 SGHAT, CDR2 FQNNGV. This CDR3 comprises 13 residues. CDR3 DNA sequence: TGTGCCAGCAGCTTAATTAGACTCGATGAGCAGTTCTTC. This gives the protein CASSLIRLDEQFF.

The CDR3 loop is CSARPGTGVDQPQHF. In DNA form, the CDR3 reads TGCAGTGCTAGACCCGGGACAGGGGTTGATCAGCCCCAGCATTTT. The gene calls are TRBV20-1 and TRBJ1-5; TRBD1 agrees at 10 bases. This CDR3 comprises 15 residues. V lost 2 bases and J lost 5; bases outside the gene matches: 6. Germline CDR1 reads DFQATT; CDR2 reads SNEGSKA (reference sequence).

This clonotype was recorded a few times. This chain uses TRBV2 with TRBJ2-3, with TRBD2 matching over 12 bases. This CDR3 has 15 residues. Germline V gives CDR1 SNHLY, CDR2 FYNNEI. The V gene end was trimmed by 4 bases and the J gene end by 6 bases; junction bases not matched to a gene: 5. In nucleotides, the CDR3 is TGTGCCAGCAGTGGACTAGCGGGGGTAGGGGATACGCAGTATTTT. Amino acid sequence: CASSGLAGVGDTQYF.

This clonotype has ten or more counts. The chain has TRBV7-3 and TRBJ2-7; D not resolved. Germline loops: CDR1 SGHTA, CDR2 FQGTGA. CDR3 length equals 11 residues. V was trimmed by 4 bases and J by 4 bases, leaving 5 bases between them. The CDR3 here is CASSYQYEQYF. The CDR3 DNA reads TGTGCCAGCAGCTACCAGTACGAGCAGTACTTC.

This clonotype was counted many times. The genes are TRBV12-3 or TRBV12-4 and TRBJ1-6, with D tentatively TRBD1 (6 bases). This CDR3 spans 15 amino acids. V was pared by 5 bases and J by 6 bases, with 14 bases between. The CDR3 here is CASSRGQVTNSPLHF. CDR3 DNA sequence: TGTGCCAGCAGTAGGGGACAAGTTACTAATTCACCCCTCCACTTT.